What follows describes a single TCR beta chain. Its target is unknown. Additional DNA sequences in this sample encode the identical CDR3. The CDR3 loop spans 15 amino acids. The germline V gene encodes CDR1 MNHEY and CDR2 SMNVEV (reference sequence). J lost 2 bases, V lost 0 bases, and 1 base had no gene match. The sample comes from a study of shared clonotypes between healthy human individuals. Study-level findings and limits: Memory subsets generally showed lower estimated richness than naive subsets.

Clones were read by immunoSEQ multiplex PCR, and TCRdb kept only the in-frame ones, dropping some. The table lists some 2.1 million clones, 90% to 95% of them singletons. Only CD45RO-negative cells positively selected for CCR7 counted as naive CD8 cells, so terminally differentiated effector memory CD45RA+ cells were excluded. The sequence was obtained from a man between 18 and 29 years old in good health. Some clones in this sample may be carry-over from other donors' samples. The V call is TRBV27, the J call TRBJ2-7; 10 nucleotides match TRBD2. The sample was naive CD8+ T cells from PBMCs. In nucleotides, the CDR3 is TGTGCCAGCAGTTTATCCCTAGCGGGAGCCTACGAGCAGTACTTC. Translating it yields CASSLSLAGAYEQYF.